This section outlines one T cell receptor (beta chain) sequence together with its context. The antigen is undetermined. This record belongs to a study of T-cell memory formation after mild COVID-19. Study details: The TCR clusters were mostly specific to one donor.

Study-wide results and caveats: Some SARS-CoV-2-responding clones were already detected in memory before infection.

TCRdb re-analysed the 5' RACE reads in MiXCR, keeping a single row per CDR3 protein. In the table there are about 290,000 distinct CDR3 sequences, about a sixth of which are singletons. Input material: PBMCs or a T cell subset sorted from them (not recorded which). This receptor was taken from a man between 18 and 29 years old who had mild COVID-19 (a few samples of this study predate the infection). Cell type and time point are not known.

CDR3 sequence: CASSRTPLAVYTQYF. The CDR3 DNA sequence: TGTGCCAGCAGCCGGACTCCGTTAGCAGTTTATACGCAGTATTTT. The chain carries TRBV6-2 or TRBV6-3 and TRBJ2-3; D is perhaps TRBD2 (5 bases). Germline CDR1 MNHEY, CDR2 SVGEGT. Trimming removed 6 bases from V and 7 bases from J, with 20 bases in between. This CDR3 is 15 amino acids long.